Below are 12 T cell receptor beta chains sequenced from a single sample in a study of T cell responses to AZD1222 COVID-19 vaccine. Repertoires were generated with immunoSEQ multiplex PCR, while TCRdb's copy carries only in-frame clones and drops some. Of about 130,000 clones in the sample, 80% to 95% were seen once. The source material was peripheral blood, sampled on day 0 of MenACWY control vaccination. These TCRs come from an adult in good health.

This CDR3 is CASRKGGSYNEQFF. The CDR3, as DNA: TGTGCCAGCAGGAAGGGGGGGTCCTACAATGAGCAGTTCTTC. The rearrangement joins TRBV2 to TRBJ2-1, with a tentative D call TRBD2 (7 bases). CDR1 and CDR2 (germline): SNHLY, FYNNEI. The CDR3 totals 14 residues. V lost 6 bases and J 1 base, leaving 10 bases between the germline ends.

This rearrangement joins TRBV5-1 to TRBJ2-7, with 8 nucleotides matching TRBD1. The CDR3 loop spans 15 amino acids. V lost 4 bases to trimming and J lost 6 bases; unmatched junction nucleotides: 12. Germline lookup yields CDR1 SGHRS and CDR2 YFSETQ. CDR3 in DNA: TGCGCCAGCAGCCCCGGGACAGGAGCTTCCAGCGAGCAGTACTTC. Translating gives CASSPGTGASSEQYF. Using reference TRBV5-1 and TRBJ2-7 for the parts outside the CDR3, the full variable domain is KAGVTQTPRYLIKTRGQQVTLSCSPISGHRSVSWYQQTPGQGLQFLFEYFSETQRNKGNFPGRFSGRQFSNSRSEMNVSTLELGDSALYLCASSPGTGASSEQYFGPGTRLTVT.

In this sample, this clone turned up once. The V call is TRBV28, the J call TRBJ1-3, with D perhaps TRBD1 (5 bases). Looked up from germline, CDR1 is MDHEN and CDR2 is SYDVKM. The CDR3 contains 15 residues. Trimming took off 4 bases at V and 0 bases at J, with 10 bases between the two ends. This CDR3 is CASSSGTYSGNTIYF. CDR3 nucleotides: TGTGCCAGCAGTTCCGGGACTTACTCTGGAAACACCATATATTTT.

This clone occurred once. The CDR3 loop is CASRDTGELFF. The CDR3 coding sequence is TGTGCCAGCAGGGATACCGGGGAGCTGTTTTTT. This sequence joins TRBV3-1 (or the pseudogene TRBV3-2) and TRBJ2-2; no firm D call. Trimming took off 6 bases at V and 5 bases at J, with 4 bases between the two ends. The CDR3 loop spans 11 amino acids. Germline loops: CDR1 LGHDT, CDR2 YNNKEL (reference sequence).

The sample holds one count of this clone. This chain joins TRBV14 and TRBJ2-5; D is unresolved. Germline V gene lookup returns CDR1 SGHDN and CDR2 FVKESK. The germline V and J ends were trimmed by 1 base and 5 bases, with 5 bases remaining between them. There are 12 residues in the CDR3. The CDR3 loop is CASSQVWETQYF. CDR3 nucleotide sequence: TGTGCCAGCAGCCAAGTTTGGGAGACCCAGTACTTC.

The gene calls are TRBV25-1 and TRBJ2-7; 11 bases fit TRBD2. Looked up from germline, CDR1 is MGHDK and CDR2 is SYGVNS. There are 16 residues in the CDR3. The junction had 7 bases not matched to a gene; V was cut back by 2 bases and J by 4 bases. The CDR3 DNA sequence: TGTGCCAGCAGTGAAGATAGCGGGAGGGCCTTGTACGAGCAGTACTTC. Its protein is CASSEDSGRALYEQYF.

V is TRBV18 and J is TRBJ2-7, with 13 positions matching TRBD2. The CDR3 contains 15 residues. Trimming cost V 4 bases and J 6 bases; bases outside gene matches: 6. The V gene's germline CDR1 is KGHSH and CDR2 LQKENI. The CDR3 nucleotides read TGTGCCAGCTCACTCGGGACTAGCGGGGAGCTCGAGCAGTACGTC. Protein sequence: CASSLGTSGELEQYV.

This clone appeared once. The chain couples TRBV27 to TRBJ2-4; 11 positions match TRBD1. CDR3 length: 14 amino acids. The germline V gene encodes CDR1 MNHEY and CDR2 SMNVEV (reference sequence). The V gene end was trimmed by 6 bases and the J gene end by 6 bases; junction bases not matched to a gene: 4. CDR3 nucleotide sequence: TGTGCCAGCAGCCCTGGGACAGGGGGAAACATTCAGTACTTC. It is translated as CASSPGTGGNIQYF.

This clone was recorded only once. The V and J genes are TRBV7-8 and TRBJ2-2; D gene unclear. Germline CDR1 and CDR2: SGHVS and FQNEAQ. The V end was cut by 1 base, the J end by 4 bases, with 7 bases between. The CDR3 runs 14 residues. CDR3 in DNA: TGTGCCAGCAGCTTAGGCGTGATCACCGGGGAGCTGTTTTTT. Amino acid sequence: CASSLGVITGELFF.

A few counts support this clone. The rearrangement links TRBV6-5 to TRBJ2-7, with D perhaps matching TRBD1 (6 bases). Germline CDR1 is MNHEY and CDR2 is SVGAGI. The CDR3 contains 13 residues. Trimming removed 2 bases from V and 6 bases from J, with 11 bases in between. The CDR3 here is CASSYLHRAEQYF. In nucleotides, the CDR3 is TGTGCCAGCAGTTACCTTCACAGGGCCGAGCAGTACTTC.

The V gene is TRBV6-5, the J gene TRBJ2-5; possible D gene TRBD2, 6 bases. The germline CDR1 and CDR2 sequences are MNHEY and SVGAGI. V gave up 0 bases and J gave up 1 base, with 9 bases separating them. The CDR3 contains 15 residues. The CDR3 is CASSYSGGVQETQYF. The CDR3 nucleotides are TGTGCCAGCAGTTACTCGGGGGGAGTCCAAGAGACCCAGTACTTC.

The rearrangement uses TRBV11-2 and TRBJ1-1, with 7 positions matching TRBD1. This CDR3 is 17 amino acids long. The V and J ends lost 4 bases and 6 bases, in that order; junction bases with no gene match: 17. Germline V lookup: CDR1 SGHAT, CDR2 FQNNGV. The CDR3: CASSWGMRQGRIAEAFF. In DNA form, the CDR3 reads TGTGCCAGCAGCTGGGGGATGCGACAGGGACGGATCGCTGAAGCTTTCTTT.